These 24 T cell receptor beta chains were sequenced from one sample in a study of CD8 T cells in Susac syndrome (dated by TCRdb to between 2018 and 2020). Receptor libraries were prepared by the immunoSEQ multiplex PCR assay. RNA was extracted using the RNeasy kit, and roughly 0.45 to 1 microgram was reverse transcribed with random hexamers. TCRdb handled the public reads itself, with Q25 trimming in fastp and clone calling in MiXCR, and kept productive beta chains. Every entry covers one CDR3 protein and lists the most common genes and DNA from its rows. This sample is represented by 180,000 or so distinct CDR3 sequences; 90% to 95% of them were singletons. Over 0.12% of the sample comes from the top ten. The sample comprised CD4+ T cells from PBMCs. Receptor source: a human donor in good health.

The chain is built from TRBV5-1 and TRBJ2-3, with D perhaps matching TRBD2 (6 bases). CDR3 length equals 13 residues. Trimming took 3 bases from V and 4 from J, leaving 9 bases between them. Per the germline V gene, CDR1 is SGHRS and CDR2 is YFSETQ. CDR3 sequence: CASSWDLADTQYF. CDR3 DNA: TGCGCCAGCAGCTGGGACTTAGCAGATACGCAGTATTTT.

The rearrangement uses TRBV9 and TRBJ1-2; D is possibly TRBD1 (5 bases). Germline V gives CDR1 SGDLS, CDR2 YYNGEE. The CDR3 covers 14 residues. The V end lost 4 bases, the J end lost 0 bases, and 10 bases lay between the germline ends. The CDR3 DNA sequence: TGTGCCAGCAGCCCAACGACAGCTAACTATGGCTACACCTTC. Amino acids: CASSPTTANYGYTF.

This chain joins TRBV3-1 and TRBJ2-3; no clear D. This CDR3 is built from 12 residues. Looked up from germline, CDR1 is LGHDT and CDR2 is YNNKEL (reference sequence). Trimming pared 5 bases from V and 4 bases from J, leaving 7 bases between. The CDR3 DNA sequence: TGTGCCAGCAGCATACTCGCAGATACGCAGTATTTT. It translates to CASSILADTQYF.

The genes are TRBV29-1 and TRBJ2-4; no reliable D call. The V end was cut by 5 bases, the J end by 4 bases, with 6 bases between. Germline V gene data show CDR1 as SQVTM and CDR2 as ANQGSEA. The CDR3 contains 11 residues. The CDR3 spells CSVLGKNIQYF. The CDR3 coding sequence is TGCAGCGTTTTGGGGAAAAACATTCAGTACTTC.

The chain employs TRBV28 and TRBJ1-6; D is ambiguous. Per germline, CDR1 MDHEN and CDR2 SYDVKM. There are 11 residues in the CDR3. The ends were cut back, 6 bases at V and 14 bases at J, with 11 bases in the middle. The CDR3 nucleotides are TGTGCCAGCAGCCGGGAGGGCTCCCTCCACTTT. Protein sequence: CASSREGSLHF.

V usage is TRBV20-1 and J usage is TRBJ2-1; TRBD2 is a possible D gene (5 bases). Trimming took off 6 bases at V and 9 bases at J, with 12 bases between the two ends. Germline CDR1 and CDR2: DFQATT and SNEGSKA (reference sequence). The CDR3 length is 11 residues. CDR3 protein: CSARSAGEQFF. The CDR3 DNA reads TGCAGTGCGAGATCCGCGGGTGAGCAGTTCTTC.

The chain combines TRBV29-1 with TRBJ2-1, with D possibly matching TRBD1 (6 bases). Trimming took off 1 base at V and 5 bases at J, with 6 bases between the two ends. Germline-derived CDR1 and CDR2 are SQVTM and ANQGSEA. The CDR3 spans 12 residues. The DNA of the CDR3 is TGCAGCGTTGAAGGACAGGACAATGAGCAGTTCTTC. As protein: CSVEGQDNEQFF.

The count of this clonotype is one. The rearrangement joins TRBV3-1 to TRBJ2-2; D may be TRBD2 (7 bases). Per the germline V gene, CDR1 is LGHDT and CDR2 is YNNKEL (reference sequence). There are 17 residues in the CDR3. Trimming removed 1 base at V and 6 bases at J, with 18 bases between. CDR3 coding DNA: TGTGCCAGCAGCCAAGGACTGGCGGGGGCCGTTCCCGGGGAGCTGTTTTTT. This gives the protein CASSQGLAGAVPGELFF.

CDR3: CAWSGGGAAFF. The DNA of the CDR3 is TGTGCCTGGAGTGGTGGGGGGGCTGCTTTCTTT. The chain employs TRBV30 and TRBJ1-1; TRBD1 is a possible D gene (6 bases). The CDR3 sequence is 11 residues long. V lost 1 base and J 11 bases, leaving 11 bases between the germline ends. CDR1 and CDR2 (germline): GTSNPN, SVGIG (reference sequence).

CDR3 sequence: CASSQSFPGELFF. The CDR3 DNA reads as TGTGCCAGCAGCCAGAGTTTCCCCGGGGAGCTGTTTTTT. J is TRBJ2-2 and V is TRBV3-1; no clear D gene. This CDR3 is built from 13 residues. V was cut by 3 bases and J by 6 bases, with 8 bases left in between. Germline V gene lookup returns CDR1 LGHDT and CDR2 YNNKEL (reference sequence).

CDR3 sequence reads: CASSVDVNQPQHF. The CDR3 DNA sequence: TGTGCCAGCAGCGTAGATGTCAATCAGCCCCAGCATTTT. The chain joins TRBV9 to TRBJ1-5; D ambiguous. In germline, CDR1 is SGDLS, CDR2 YYNGEE. The V and J ends lost 0 bases and 3 bases respectively, with 4 bases between them. The CDR3 contains 13 residues.

This clonotype was observed once. The chain uses TRBV5-6 and TRBJ2-7; 8 bases align to TRBD1. The CDR3 has 14 amino acids. Trimming at V came to 4 bases and at J to 9 bases, leaving 12 bases not matched to a gene. Germline loops: CDR1 SGHDT, CDR2 YYEEEE. Written as DNA, the CDR3 is TGTGCCAGCAGCCTCGGACAGGGTCTTCAGGGGCAGTACTTC. This codes for CASSLGQGLQGQYF.

This rearrangement joins TRBV6-5 to TRBJ2-1; 10 bases line up with TRBD1. Germline V CDR1 and CDR2: MNHEY, SVGAGI. This CDR3 region has 15 residues. The ends lost 8 bases at V and 4 bases at J; junction bases unmatched: 8. The CDR3 reads CASLKGGQGYNEQFF. The CDR3 DNA is TGTGCCAGCTTAAAGGGGGGACAGGGGTACAATGAGCAGTTCTTC.

The V call is TRBV6-1, the J call TRBJ1-4; 7 positions agree with TRBD1. The CDR3 runs to 15 residues. Germline V gene sequence: CDR1 MNHNS, CDR2 SASEGT. The J segment lost 0 bases and the V segment lost 5 bases, leaving 3 bases of the junction unmatched. CDR3 coding DNA: TGTGCCAGCAGTCGCGGGACAGCAACTAATGAAAAACTGTTTTTT. Its protein is CASSRGTATNEKLFF.

The CDR3 is CAISESFGRGGYTF. The CDR3 DNA reads TGTGCCATCAGTGAGTCGTTCGGCCGAGGGGGCTACACCTTC. The rearrangement joins TRBV10-3 to TRBJ1-2; no clear D gene. V dropped 0 bases and J dropped 8 bases, with 13 bases sitting between them. The CDR3 runs 14 residues. Germline CDR1 and CDR2: ENHRY and SYGVKD.

This chain links TRBV18 with TRBJ2-3, with D uncertain. CDR3 length: 14 amino acids. Germline CDR1 reads KGHSH; CDR2 reads LQKENI. Trimming stripped 0 bases from V and 7 bases from J, with 11 bases between. The CDR3 spells CASSPPGLGYTQYF. CDR3 DNA: TGTGCCAGCTCACCACCCGGATTGGGGTATACGCAGTATTTT.

The chain links TRBV3-1 to TRBJ2-3; D is unresolved. V was shortened by 5 bases and J by 9 bases, with 9 bases between the two germline ends. Germline loops: CDR1 LGHDT, CDR2 YNNKEL (reference sequence). The CDR3 contains 11 residues. In DNA, the CDR3 is TGTGCCAGCAGCACCGTACAGACGCAGTATTTT. Its protein is CASSTVQTQYF.

The chain has TRBV18 and TRBJ1-2; TRBD1 matches at 7 bases. Unmatched junction bases numbered 3, after V lost 1 base and J lost 4 bases. Looked up from germline, CDR1 is KGHSH and CDR2 is LQKENI. The CDR3 length is 14 residues. CDR3 loop: CASSPRDRAYGYTF. The CDR3 DNA sequence: TGTGCCAGCTCACCACGAGACAGGGCCTATGGCTACACCTTC.

The chain combines TRBV29-1 with TRBJ2-7; D is unclear. The length of the CDR3 is 14 residues. Germline CDR1 is SQVTM and CDR2 is ANQGSEA. Trimming removed 4 bases from V and 2 bases from J, with 15 bases in between. As DNA, the CDR3 is TGCAGCGTTGGTCCCCACCTAGAACCCTACGAGCAGTACTTC. Protein: CSVGPHLEPYEQYF.

The chain employs TRBV6-5 and TRBJ1-5; D remains ambiguous. Trimming removed 0 bases at V and 3 bases at J, with 6 bases between. The CDR3 runs 14 residues. Germline V gene sequence: CDR1 MNHEY, CDR2 SVGAGI. The CDR3 here is CASSYSGFNQPQHF. DNA of the CDR3: TGTGCCAGCAGTTACTCAGGATTCAATCAGCCCCAGCATTTT.

This clonotype showed up just once. The chain couples TRBV5-6 to TRBJ2-7; 11 bases are shared with TRBD2. Germline V gene lookup returns CDR1 SGHDT and CDR2 YYEEEE. V trimming: 4 bases; J trimming: 3 bases; junction bases outside the gene matches: 6. The CDR3 consists of 15 residues. The CDR3, as DNA: TGTGCCAGCAGCGCAGCTCTAGCGGGAGGCTACGAGCAGTACTTC. It is translated as CASSAALAGGYEQYF.

V usage is TRBV20-1 and J usage is TRBJ2-5; D tentatively reads TRBD1 or TRBD2 (5 bases each). V was shortened by 6 bases and J by 11 bases, with 16 bases between the two germline ends. Germline V lookup: CDR1 DFQATT, CDR2 SNEGSKA (reference sequence). The CDR3 totals 11 residues. The CDR3: CSARALTGQYF. CDR3 bases: TGCAGTGCCAGGGCCCTGACGGGGCAGTACTTC.

J is TRBJ2-7 and V is TRBV7-9, with a weak D call TRBD2 (7 bases). The CDR3 contains 13 residues. In germline, CDR1 is SEHNR, CDR2 FQNEAQ (reference sequence). Trimming cost V 4 bases and J 5 bases, with 12 bases left between them. The CDR3 region is CASSSSGGNEQYF. The CDR3 coding sequence is TGTGCCAGCAGCTCGTCGGGGGGCAACGAGCAGTACTTC.

This clonotype was counted a few times. This chain connects TRBV6-2 or TRBV6-3 to TRBJ1-6; D is possibly TRBD1 (5 bases). The germline V gene has CDR1 MNHEY and CDR2 SVGEGT. V lost 4 bases to trimming and J lost 7 bases, with 14 bases between them. The CDR3 loop spans 15 amino acids. The CDR3 sequence: CASSWGGRGNSPLHF. The CDR3 region has the DNA TGTGCCAGCAGTTGGGGCGGCCGGGGAAATTCACCCCTCCACTTT.